This T cell receptor (beta chain) was identified during a study of T cell clonality in common variable immunodeficiency. Study-wide points: Reportedly, TCR beta sequences from common variable immunodeficiency showed fewer deletions and N-nucleotide insertions. CVID subjects shared fewer TCRbeta clones than healthy controls did.

Blood samples were heparinized, about 5 to 9 ml per donor. The CDR3 length is 13 residues. Trimming cost V 3 bases and J 7 bases, with 13 bases left between them. CDR1 is DFQATT, CDR2 SNEGSKA, per germline (reference sequence). This clone counts as medium-sized. Its target is unknown. Read coverage stops 3 residues before the CDR3 terminus; the germline J gene supplies the remainder. TCRdb's copy holds only in-frame clones and misses some; the assay was immunoSEQ multiplex PCR. This sample carries 57,000 or so clones, none of them present only once. What was sequenced was peripheral blood mononuclear cells. The chain combines TRBV20-1 with TRBJ2-1; D uncertain. The sequence was collected from a person between 18 and 75 years old in good health. Incomplete CDR3 DNA: TGCAGTGCTAGTAATGTCTCCGCGAATGAG. Its protein product is CSASNVSANE. The CDR3 reads in full as CSASNVSANEQFF.